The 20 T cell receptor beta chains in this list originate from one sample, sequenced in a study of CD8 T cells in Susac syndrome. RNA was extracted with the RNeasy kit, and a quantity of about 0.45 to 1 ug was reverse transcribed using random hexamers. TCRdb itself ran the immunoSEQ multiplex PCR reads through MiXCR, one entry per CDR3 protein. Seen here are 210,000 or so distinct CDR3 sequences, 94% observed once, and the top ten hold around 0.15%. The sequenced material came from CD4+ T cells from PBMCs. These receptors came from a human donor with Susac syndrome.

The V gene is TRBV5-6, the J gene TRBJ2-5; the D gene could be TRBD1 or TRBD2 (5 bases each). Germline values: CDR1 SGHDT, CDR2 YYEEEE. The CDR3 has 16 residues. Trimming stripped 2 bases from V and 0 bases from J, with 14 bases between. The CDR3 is CASSFTGTQYQETQYF. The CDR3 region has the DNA TGTGCCAGCAGCTTCACCGGGACCCAGTACCAAGAGACCCAGTACTTC.

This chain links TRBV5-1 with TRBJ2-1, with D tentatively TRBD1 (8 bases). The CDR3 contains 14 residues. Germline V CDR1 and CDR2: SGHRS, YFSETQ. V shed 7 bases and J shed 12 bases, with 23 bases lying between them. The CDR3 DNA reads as TGCGCCAGCCTCAGCGGGGCAGGGGGCACAAGGCAGTTCTTC. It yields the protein CASLSGAGGTRQFF.

DNA for the CDR3: TGTGCCAGCTCACCATACATGGATGAGCAGTTCTTC. Translated, it gives CASSPYMDEQFF. V and J are TRBV18 and TRBJ2-1; D is undetermined. This CDR3 region has 12 residues. Germline V gene sequence: CDR1 KGHSH, CDR2 LQKENI. V was trimmed by 2 bases and J by 8 bases, leaving 7 bases between them.

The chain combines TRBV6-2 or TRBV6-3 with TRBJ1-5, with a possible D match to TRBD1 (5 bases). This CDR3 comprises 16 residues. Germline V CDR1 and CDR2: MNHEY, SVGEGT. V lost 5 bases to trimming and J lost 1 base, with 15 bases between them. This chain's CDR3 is CASSQWSRVSNQPQHF. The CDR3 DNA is TGTGCCAGCAGTCAATGGTCCAGGGTCAGCAATCAGCCCCAGCATTTT.

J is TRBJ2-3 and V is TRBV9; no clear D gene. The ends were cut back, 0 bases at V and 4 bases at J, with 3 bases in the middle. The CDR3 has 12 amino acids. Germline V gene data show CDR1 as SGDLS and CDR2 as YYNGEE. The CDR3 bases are TGTGCCAGCAGCGTAGTGGCAGATACGCAGTATTTT. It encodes CASSVVADTQYF.

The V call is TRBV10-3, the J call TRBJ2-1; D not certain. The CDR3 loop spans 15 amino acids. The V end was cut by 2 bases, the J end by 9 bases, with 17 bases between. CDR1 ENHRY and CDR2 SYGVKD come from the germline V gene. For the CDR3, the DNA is TGTGCCATCAGTGAGCCGACCCTAGTCCGGAGTGAGCAGTTCTTC. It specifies CAISEPTLVRSEQFF.

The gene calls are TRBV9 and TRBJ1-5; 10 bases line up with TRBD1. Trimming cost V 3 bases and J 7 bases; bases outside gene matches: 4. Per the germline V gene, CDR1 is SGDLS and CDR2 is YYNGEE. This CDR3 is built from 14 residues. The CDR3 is CASSGQGAQQPQHF. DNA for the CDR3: TGTGCCAGCAGCGGACAGGGGGCACAACAGCCCCAGCATTTT.

CDR3 protein: CSARVDEKLFF. The CDR3 nucleotides are TGCAGTGCTAGAGTAGATGAAAAACTGTTTTTT. The genes are TRBV20-1 and TRBJ1-4, with D uncertain. The V gene's germline CDR1 is DFQATT and CDR2 SNEGSKA (reference sequence). This CDR3 contains 11 residues. V was clipped by 1 base and J by 6 bases, with 3 bases between them.

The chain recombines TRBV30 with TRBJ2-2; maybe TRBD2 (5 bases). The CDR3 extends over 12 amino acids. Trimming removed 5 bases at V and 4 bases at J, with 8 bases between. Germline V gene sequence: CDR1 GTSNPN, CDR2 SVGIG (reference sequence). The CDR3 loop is CAWARGTGELFF. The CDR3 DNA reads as TGTGCCTGGGCCCGGGGCACCGGGGAGCTGTTTTTT.

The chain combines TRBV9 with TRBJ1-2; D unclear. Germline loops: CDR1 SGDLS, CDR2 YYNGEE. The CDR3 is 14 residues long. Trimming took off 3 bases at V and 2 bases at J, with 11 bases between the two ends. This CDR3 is CASSAPGGNYGYTF. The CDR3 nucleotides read TGTGCCAGCAGCGCCCCAGGAGGGAACTATGGCTACACCTTC.

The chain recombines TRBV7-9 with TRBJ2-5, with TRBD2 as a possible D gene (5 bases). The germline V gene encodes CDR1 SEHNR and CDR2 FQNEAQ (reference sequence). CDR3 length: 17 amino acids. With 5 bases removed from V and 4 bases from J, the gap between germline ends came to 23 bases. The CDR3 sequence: CASSHPAKLETLETQYF. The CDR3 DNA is TGTGCCAGCAGCCACCCCGCCAAACTAGAGACCCTAGAGACCCAGTACTTC.

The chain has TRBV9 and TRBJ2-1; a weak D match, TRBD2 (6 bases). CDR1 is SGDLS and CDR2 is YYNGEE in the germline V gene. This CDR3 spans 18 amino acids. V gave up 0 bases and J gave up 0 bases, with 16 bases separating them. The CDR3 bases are TGTGCCAGCAGCGTAGCGCGCGGGACCCAGAGCTCCTACAATGAGCAGTTCTTC. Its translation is CASSVARGTQSSYNEQFF. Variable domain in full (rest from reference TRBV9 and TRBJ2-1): DSGVTQTPKHLITATGQRVTLRCSPRSGDLSVYWYQQSLDQGLQFLIQYYNGEERAKGNILERFSAQQFPDLHSELNLSSLELGDSALYFCASSVARGTQSSYNEQFFGPGTRLTVL.

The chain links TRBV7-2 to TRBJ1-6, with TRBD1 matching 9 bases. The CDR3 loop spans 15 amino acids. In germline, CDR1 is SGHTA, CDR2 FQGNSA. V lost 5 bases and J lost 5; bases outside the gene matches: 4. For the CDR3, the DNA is TGTGCCAGCAGCACCAGGACAGGGGATAATTCACCCCTCCACTTT. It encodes CASSTRTGDNSPLHF.

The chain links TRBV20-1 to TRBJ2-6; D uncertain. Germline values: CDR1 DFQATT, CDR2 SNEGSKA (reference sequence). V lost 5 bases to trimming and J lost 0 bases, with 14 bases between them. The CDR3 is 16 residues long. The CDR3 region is CSARLEVHSGANVLTF. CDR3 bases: TGCAGTGCTCGCCTTGAGGTCCACTCTGGGGCCAACGTCCTGACTTTC.

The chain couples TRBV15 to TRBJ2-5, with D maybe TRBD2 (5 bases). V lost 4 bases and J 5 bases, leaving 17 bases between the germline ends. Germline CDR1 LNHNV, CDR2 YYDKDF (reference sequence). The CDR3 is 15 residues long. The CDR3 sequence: CATSKVGPERETQYF. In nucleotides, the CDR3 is TGTGCCACCAGCAAAGTCGGGCCTGAGCGGGAGACCCAGTACTTC.

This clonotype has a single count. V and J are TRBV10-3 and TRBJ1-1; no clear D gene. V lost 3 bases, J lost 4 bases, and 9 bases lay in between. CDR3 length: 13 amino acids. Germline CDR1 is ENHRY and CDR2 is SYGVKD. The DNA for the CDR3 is TGTGCCATCAGTGACATGGGTGGCACTGAAGCTTTCTTT. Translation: CAISDMGGTEAFF.

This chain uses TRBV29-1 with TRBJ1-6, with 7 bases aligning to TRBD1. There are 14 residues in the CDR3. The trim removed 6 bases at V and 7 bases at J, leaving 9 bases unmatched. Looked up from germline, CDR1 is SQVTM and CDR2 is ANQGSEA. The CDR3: CSVLQGEPNSPLHF. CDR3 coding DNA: TGCAGCGTCCTTCAGGGGGAACCAAATTCACCCCTCCACTTT. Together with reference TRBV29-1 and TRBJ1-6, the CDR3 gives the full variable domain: SAVISQKPSRDICQRGTSLTIQCQVDSQVTMMFWYRQQPGQSLTLIATANQGSEATYESGFVIDKFPISRPNLTFSTLTVSNMSPEDSSIYLCSVLQGEPNSPLHFGNGTRLTVT.

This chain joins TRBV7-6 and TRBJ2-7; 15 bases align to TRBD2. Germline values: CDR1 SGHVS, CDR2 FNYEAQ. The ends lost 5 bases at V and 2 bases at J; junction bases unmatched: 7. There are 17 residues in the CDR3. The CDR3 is CASSIRTSGGEAYEQYF. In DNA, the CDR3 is TGTGCCAGCAGCATAAGGACTAGCGGGGGGGAAGCCTACGAGCAGTACTTC.

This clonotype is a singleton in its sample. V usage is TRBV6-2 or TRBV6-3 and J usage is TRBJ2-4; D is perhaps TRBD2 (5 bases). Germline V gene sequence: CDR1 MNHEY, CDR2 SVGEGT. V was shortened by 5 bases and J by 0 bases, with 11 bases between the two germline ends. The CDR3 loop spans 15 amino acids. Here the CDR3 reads CASSGLSVAKNIQYF. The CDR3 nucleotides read TGTGCCAGCAGTGGACTGTCAGTAGCCAAAAACATTCAGTACTTC.

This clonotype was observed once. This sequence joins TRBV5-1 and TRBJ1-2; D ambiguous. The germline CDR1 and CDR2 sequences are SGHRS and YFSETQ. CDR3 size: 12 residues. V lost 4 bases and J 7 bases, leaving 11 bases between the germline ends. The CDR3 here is CASSGEAFGYTF. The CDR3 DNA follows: TGCGCCAGCAGCGGCGAAGCTTTTGGCTACACCTTC. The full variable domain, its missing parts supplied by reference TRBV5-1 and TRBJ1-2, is KAGVTQTPRYLIKTRGQQVTLSCSPISGHRSVSWYQQTPGQGLQFLFEYFSETQRNKGNFPGRFSGRQFSNSRSEMNVSTLELGDSALYLCASSGEAFGYTFGSGTRLTVV.